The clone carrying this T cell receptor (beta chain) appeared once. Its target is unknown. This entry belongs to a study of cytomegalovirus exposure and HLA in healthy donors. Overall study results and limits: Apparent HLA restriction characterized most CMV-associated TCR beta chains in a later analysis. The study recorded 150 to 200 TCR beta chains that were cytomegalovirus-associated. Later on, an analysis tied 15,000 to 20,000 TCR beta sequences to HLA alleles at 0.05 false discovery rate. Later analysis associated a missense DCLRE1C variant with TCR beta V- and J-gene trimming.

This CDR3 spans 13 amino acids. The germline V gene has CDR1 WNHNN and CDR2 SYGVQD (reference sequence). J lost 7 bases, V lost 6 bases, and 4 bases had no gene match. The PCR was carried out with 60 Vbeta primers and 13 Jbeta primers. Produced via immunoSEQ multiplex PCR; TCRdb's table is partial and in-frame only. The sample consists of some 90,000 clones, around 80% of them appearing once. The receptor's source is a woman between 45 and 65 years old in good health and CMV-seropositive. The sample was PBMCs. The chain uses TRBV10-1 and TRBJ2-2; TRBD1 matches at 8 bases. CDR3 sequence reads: CASSAGGIGELFF. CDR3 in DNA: TGCGCCAGCAGCGCAGGGGGCATCGGGGAGCTGTTTTTT.